This T cell receptor (beta chain) was captured in a study of identical twins. Findings and caveats of the study: Researchers reported weaker excess twin sharing in beta out-of-frame sequences. Invariant MAIT and iNKT cells could partly confound zero-insertion analyses.

Unique molecular identifiers were present on the cDNA, which also gained a universal primer site by template switching. TCRdb reprocessed the 5' RACE reads via MiXCR and lists one record per CDR3 protein. The data show about 260,000 distinct CDR3 sequences, 5.5% to 7% seen once. Concerning this clonotype itself: What it binds is unknown.

J lost 0 bases, V lost 4 bases, and 5 bases had no gene match. This CDR3 region has 15 residues. Germline V CDR1 and CDR2: SQVTM, ANQGSEA. The same data also went into a second study, on yellow fever vaccine responses in identical twins. This second report adds: After vaccination, twins' T cell response reportedly seemed partly convergent, partly personalized.

The sequence was obtained from a woman aged 18-29 years in good health. J is TRBJ2-5 and V is TRBV29-1, with 10 bases identical to TRBD2. The source material was memory (CD45RO+) T cells sorted from blood. The CDR3 spells CSVGTSGNYQETQYF. In nucleotides, the CDR3 is TGCAGCGTTGGGACTAGCGGCAACTACCAAGAGACCCAGTACTTC.